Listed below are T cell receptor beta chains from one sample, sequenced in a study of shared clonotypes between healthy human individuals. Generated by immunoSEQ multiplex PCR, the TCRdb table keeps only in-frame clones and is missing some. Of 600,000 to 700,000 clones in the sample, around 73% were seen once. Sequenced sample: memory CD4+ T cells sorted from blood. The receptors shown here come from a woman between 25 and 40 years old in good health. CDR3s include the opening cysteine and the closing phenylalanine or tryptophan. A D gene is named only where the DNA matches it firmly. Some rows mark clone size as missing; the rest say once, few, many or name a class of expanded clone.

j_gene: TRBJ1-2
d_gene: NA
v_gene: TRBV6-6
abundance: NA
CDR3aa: CASSQSYRRDNYGYTF
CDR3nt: TGTGCCAGCAGTCAGTCCTATCGCAGGGATAACTATGGCTACACCTTC

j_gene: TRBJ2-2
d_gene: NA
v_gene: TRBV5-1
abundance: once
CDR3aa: CASSLGRGNTGELFF
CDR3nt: TGCGCCAGCAGCTTGGGTAGGGGGAACACCGGGGAGCTGTTTTTT

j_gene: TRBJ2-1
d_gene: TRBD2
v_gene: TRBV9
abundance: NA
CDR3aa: CASSMGLAGSYNEQFF
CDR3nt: TGTGCCAGCAGCATGGGACTAGCGGGGTCCTACAATGAGCAGTTCTTC

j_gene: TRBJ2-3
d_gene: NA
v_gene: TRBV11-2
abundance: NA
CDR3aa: CASSFPEGGADTQYF
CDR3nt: TGTGCCAGCAGCTTTCCTGAGGGTGGAGCAGATACGCAGTATTTT

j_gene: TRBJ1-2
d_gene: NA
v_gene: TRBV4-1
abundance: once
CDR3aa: CASSRVATATDGNYGYTF
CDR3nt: TGCGCCAGCAGCCGTGTAGCGACGGCTACCGACGGCAACTATGGCTACACCTTC

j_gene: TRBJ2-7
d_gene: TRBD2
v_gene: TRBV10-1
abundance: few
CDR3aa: CASSEGLAGVYEQYF
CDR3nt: TGCGCCAGCAGTGAAGGCCTAGCGGGAGTCTACGAGCAGTACTTC

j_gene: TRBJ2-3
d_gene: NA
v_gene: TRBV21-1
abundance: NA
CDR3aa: CASSDPGLGTDTQYF
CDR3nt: TGTGCCAGCAGCGACCCGGGACTAGGTACAGATACGCAGTATTTT

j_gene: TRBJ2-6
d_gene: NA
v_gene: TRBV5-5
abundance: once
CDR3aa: CASSLVVQSGANVLTF
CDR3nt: TGTGCCAGCAGCTTGGTTGTGCAATCTGGGGCCAACGTCCTGACTTTC

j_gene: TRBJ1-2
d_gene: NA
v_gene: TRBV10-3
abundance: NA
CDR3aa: CAISENTGSGANYGYTF
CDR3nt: TGTGCCATCAGTGAGAATACAGGGAGCGGGGCTAACTATGGCTACACCTTC

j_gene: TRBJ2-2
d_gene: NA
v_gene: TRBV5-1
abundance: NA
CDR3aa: CASSTPPNTGELFF
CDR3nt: TGCGCCAGCAGCACCCCGCCGAACACCGGGGAGCTGTTTTTT

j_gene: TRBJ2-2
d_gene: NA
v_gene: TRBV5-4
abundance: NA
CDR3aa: CASSGGEFTGELFF
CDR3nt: TGTGCCAGCAGCGGAGGGGAGTTCACCGGGGAGCTGTTTTTT

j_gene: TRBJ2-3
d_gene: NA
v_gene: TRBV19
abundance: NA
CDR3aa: CASSVYSGVDTQYF
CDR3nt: TGTGCCAGTAGTGTCTATAGCGGAGTAGATACGCAGTATTTT

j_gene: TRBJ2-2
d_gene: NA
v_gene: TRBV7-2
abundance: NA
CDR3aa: CASSPTSTSTGELFF
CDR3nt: TGTGCCAGCAGCCCCACCTCTACTAGCACCGGGGAGCTGTTTTTT

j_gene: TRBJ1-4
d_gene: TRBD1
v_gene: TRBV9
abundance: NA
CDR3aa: CASSAATGNREKLFF
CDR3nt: TGTGCCAGCAGCGCTGCGACAGGGAACAGGGAAAAACTGTTTTTT

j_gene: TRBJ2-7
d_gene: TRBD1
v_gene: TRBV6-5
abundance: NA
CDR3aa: CASSYSGTDNYEQYF
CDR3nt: TGTGCCAGCAGTTACTCCGGGACAGACAACTACGAGCAGTACTTC

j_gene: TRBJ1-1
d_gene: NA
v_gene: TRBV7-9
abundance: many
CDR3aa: CASSRTGNTEAFF
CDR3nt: TGTGCCAGCAGCCGCACGGGCAACACTGAAGCTTTCTTT

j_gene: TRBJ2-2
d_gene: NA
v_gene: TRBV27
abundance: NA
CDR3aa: CASSFREMITGELFF
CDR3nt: TGTGCCAGCAGTTTTCGGGAGATGATTACCGGGGAGCTGTTTTTT

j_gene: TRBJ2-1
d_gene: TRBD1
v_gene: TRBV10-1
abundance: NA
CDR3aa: CASSESSLGTGNEQFF
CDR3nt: TGCGCCAGCAGTGAGTCGAGTCTCGGGACAGGGAATGAGCAGTTCTTC

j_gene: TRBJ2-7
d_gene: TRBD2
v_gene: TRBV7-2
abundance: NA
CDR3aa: CASSLRRAGAYEQYF
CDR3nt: TGTGCCAGCAGCTTACGCCGAGCGGGGGCCTACGAGCAGTACTTC

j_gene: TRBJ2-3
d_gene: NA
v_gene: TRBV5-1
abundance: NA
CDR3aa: CASSPEGHTQYF
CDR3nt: TGCGCCAGCAGCCCAGAGGGGCATACGCAGTATTTT

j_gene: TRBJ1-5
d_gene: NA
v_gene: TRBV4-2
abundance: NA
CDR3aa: CASSQVDQGSNQPQHF
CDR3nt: TGTGCCAGCAGCCAAGTCGACCAGGGGAGCAATCAGCCCCAGCATTTT

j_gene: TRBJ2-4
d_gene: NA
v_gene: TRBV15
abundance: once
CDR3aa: CATSRGLYSTTDIQYF
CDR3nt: TGTGCCACCAGCAGAGGCCTCTACAGCACAACGGACATTCAGTACTTC

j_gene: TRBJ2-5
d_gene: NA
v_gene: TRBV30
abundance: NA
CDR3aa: CAWRENREGTQYF
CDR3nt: TGTGCCTGGAGGGAAAACAGGGAGGGGACCCAGTACTTC

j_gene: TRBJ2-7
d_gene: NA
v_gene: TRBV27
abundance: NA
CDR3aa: CASRDGASYEQYF
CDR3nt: TGTGCCAGCAGGGATGGTGCGTCCTACGAGCAGTACTTC

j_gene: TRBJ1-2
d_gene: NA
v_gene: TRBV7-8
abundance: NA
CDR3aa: CASSLGRAYGYTF
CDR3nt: TGTGCCAGCAGCTTAGGAAGAGCCTATGGCTACACCTTC

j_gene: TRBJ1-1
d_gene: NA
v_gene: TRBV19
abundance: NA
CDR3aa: CASSMGHLNTEAFF
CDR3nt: TGTGCCAGTAGTATGGGACACCTTAACACTGAAGCTTTCTTT

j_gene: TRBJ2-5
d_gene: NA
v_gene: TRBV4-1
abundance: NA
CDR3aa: CASSQGPGGEETQYF
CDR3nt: TGCGCCAGCAGCCAAGGGCCTGGGGGTGAGGAGACCCAGTACTTC

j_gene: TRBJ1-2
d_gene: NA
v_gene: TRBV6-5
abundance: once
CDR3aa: CASSNQPDPLGYTF
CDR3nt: TGTGCCAGCAGTAACCAACCGGACCCCCTTGGCTACACCTTC

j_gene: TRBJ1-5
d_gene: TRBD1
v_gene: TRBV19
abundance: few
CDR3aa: CASSPGQGSNQPQHF
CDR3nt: TGTGCCAGTAGTCCGGGACAGGGAAGCAATCAGCCCCAGCATTTT

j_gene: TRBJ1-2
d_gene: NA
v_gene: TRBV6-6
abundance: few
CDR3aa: CASSYWVPAGYGYTF
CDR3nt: TGTGCCAGCAGTTACTGGGTTCCCGCTGGGTATGGCTACACCTTC

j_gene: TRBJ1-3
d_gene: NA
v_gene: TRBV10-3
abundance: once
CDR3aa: CAISERTGLAGNTIYF
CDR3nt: TGTGCCATCAGTGAGCGTACAGGGTTGGCCGGAAACACCATATATTTT

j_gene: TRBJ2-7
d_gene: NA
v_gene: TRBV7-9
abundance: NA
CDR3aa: CASSLSGGQQYEQYF
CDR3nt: TGTGCCAGCAGCTTATCGGGGGGCCAGCAGTACGAGCAGTACTTC

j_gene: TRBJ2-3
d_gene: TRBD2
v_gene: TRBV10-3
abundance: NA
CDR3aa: CAIMIDAGADTQYF
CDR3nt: TGTGCCATCATGATAGACGCGGGAGCAGATACGCAGTATTTT

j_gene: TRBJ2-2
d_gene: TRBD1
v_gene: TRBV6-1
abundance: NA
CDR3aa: CAGRDRNTGELFF
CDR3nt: TGTGCCGGCCGGGACAGAAACACCGGGGAGCTGTTTTTT

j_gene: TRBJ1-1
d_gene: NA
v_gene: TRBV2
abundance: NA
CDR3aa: CASTGRQNTEAFF
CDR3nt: TGTGCCAGCACAGGGAGGCAGAACACTGAAGCTTTCTTT

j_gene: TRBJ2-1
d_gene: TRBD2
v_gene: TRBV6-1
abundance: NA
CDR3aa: CASSEGSGSSREQFF
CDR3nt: TGTGCCAGCAGTGAGGGTAGCGGGAGTTCTCGTGAGCAGTTCTTC

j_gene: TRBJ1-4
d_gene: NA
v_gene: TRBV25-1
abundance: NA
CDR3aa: CASSEQTSSTNEKLFF
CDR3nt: TGTGCCAGCAGTGAACAAACTAGCTCAACTAATGAAAAACTGTTTTTT

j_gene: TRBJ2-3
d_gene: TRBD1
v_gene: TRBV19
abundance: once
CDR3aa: CASSRDRDADTQYF
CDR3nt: TGTGCCAGTAGTAGGGACAGGGATGCAGATACGCAGTATTTT

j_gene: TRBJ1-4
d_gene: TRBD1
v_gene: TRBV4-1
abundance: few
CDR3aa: CASSQGGTVNEKLFF
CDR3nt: TGCGCCAGCAGCCAGGGGGGGACAGTTAATGAAAAACTGTTTTTT

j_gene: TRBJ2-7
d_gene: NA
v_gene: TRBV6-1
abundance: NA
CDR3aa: CASSDRASYEQYF
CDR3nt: TGTGCCAGCAGTGATAGGGCGTCCTACGAGCAGTACTTC

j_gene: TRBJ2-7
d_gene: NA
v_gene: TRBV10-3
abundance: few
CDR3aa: CAISGDLNSYEQYF
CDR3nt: TGTGCCATCAGTGGGGACTTAAACTCCTACGAGCAGTACTTC

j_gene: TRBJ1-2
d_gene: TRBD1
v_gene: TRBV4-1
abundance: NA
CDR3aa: CASSPRDRVIGSYTF
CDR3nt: TGCGCCAGCAGCCCTCGGGACAGGGTGATAGGAAGCTACACCTTC

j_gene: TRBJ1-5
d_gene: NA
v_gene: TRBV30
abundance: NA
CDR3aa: CAWSVRGAGSNQPQHF
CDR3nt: TGTGCCTGGAGTGTACGGGGGGCCGGGAGCAATCAGCCCCAGCATTTT

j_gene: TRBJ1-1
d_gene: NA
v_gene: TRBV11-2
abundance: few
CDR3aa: CASSTQRNTEAFF
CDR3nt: TGTGCCAGCAGTACACAGAGGAACACTGAAGCTTTCTTT

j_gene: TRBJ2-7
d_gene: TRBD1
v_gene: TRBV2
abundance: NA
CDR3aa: CASREPGQTYEQYF
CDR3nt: TGTGCCAGCAGGGAACCGGGACAGACCTACGAGCAGTACTTC

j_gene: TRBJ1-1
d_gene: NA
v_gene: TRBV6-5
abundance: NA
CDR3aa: CASRLGVGTEAFF
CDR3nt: TGTGCCAGCAGATTAGGGGTGGGCACTGAAGCTTTCTTT

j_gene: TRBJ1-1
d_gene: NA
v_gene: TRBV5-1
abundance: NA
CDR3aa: CASSPGRMNTEAFF
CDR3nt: TGCGCCAGCAGCCCGGGACGGATGAACACTGAAGCTTTCTTT

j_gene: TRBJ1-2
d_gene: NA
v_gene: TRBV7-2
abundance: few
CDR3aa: CASSFIQGTLF
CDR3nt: TGTGCCAGCAGCTTCATCCAGGGAACTCTCTTC

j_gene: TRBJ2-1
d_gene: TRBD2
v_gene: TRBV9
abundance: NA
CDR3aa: CASSVGGTRGRQNEQFF
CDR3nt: TGTGCCAGCAGCGTAGGGGGAACCCGCGGGAGGCAGAATGAGCAGTTCTTC

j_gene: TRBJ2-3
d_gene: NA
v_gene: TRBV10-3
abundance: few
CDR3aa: CAIRYGQSTDTQYF
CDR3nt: TGTGCCATCAGGTATGGGCAGTCCACAGATACGCAGTATTTT

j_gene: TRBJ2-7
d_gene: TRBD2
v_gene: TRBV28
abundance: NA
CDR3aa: CAIRGGRASGREQYF
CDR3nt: TGTGCCATTCGAGGCGGGAGGGCCTCAGGTCGGGAGCAGTACTTC